The source of this TCR beta chain is a study of blood T cell repertoires in COVID-19 (dated by TCRdb to the early 2020s). Background on the whole study: The collaborator samples originated in the United States, Italy and Spain and spanned the acute and convalescent phases of COVID-19. The prospective study material was composed of cDNA or gDNA derived from T cells, B-cell-depleted T cells, or PBMCs. Deeply sampled blood TCRbeta repertoires from subjects exposed to, actively infected with, or recovered from COVID-19 were included in the dataset. The repertoires were released in a freely available public database intended as a resource for research on the immune response to SARS-CoV-2. Samples were obtained from the ongoing ImmuneRACE study (first 160 participants) and from about 1,300 subjects provided by 6 global collaborators. Nearly every sample came with metadata listing a de-identified subject ID, COVID-19 status, age in years and sex. Where available, HLA class I and class II types were taken from metadata supplied by the sample provider and were not determined by assay-based typing. Study-wide findings and limitations: Clinical and demographic metadata were provided uncurated, with the amount varying by source and participant.

TCRbeta CDR3 regions were amplified from genomic DNA using the immunoSEQ Assay, a bias-controlled multiplex PCR. As for the original processing: The number of nucleated cells in each sample was estimated by amplification of reference gene primers within the assay. To quantify the absolute abundance of each unique TCRbeta CDR3 rearrangement, sequence reads were collapsed and filtered. For each sample, productive Simpson clonality was calculated as the square root of Simpson's diversity index over productive rearrangements. TCRdb provides this immuneACCESS table in a form limited to in-frame rearrangements. Some clones are lacking; in checked studies, under half of them reflect an unresolved V gene, and why the rest are absent is not known. V and J calls and clone size are copied from that table; D and trimming were computed from the DNA. In this sample the table shows 430,000 or so clones, about 87% of which occur a single time. Of the sample, more than 0.7% falls within the top ten clones.

For CDR1 and CDR2, the germline V gene lists KGHSH and LQKENI. The CDR3 goes from the cysteine to the phenylalanine over 16 residues. The read is trimmed to its CDR3 DNA, 48 bases read in frame from base 1. V trim: 2 bases; J trim: 5 bases; unmatched bases: 10. One collaborating source in Seattle enrolled patients while the patients were actively infected and followed the patients over time throughout the course of disease. The collaborating institutions used their own protocols to collect whole blood in K2EDTA tubes. Collaborator samples were shipped for TCRbeta analysis as frozen whole blood, isolated PBMCs, or DNA extracted from either sample type. On this clone: Its antigen is not yet known. No clone much larger than this one lies a single base away; base qualities are absent.

This sequence uses TRBV18 and TRBJ1-1, with TRBD1 matching 8 junction bases. The sequencing input was peripheral blood. The clonotype comes from a man younger than 35 with COVID-19, enrolled during active disease. The DNA reads as follows: TGTGCCAGCTCACCAACTCCACAGGGGGTGGGAACTGAAGCTTTCTTT. It encodes CASSPTPQGVGTEAFF.